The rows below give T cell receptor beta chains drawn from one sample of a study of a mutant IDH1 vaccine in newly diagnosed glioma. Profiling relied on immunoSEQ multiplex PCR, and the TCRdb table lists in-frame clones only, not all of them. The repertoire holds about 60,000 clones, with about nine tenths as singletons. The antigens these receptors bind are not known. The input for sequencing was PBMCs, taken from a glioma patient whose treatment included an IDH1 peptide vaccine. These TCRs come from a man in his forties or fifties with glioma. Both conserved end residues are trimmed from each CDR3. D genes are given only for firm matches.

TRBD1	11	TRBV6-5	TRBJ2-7	ASRMNRGSEQY
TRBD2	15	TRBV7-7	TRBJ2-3	ASRPLAGGPSTDTQY
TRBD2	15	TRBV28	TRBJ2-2	ASSAMEREIDTGELF
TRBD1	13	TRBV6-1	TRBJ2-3	ASGEGQGWTDTQY
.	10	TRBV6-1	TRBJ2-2	ASRRWAEELF
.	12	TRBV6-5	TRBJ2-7	ASKGRRESYEQY
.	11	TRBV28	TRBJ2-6	ASSLWTANVLT
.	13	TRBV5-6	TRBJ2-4	ASSRGRGSKNIQY
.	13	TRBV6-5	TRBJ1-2	ASSYILGQNYGYT
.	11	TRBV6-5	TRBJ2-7	ASSLDLSREQY
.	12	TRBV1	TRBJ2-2	TSSQGLVNGELF
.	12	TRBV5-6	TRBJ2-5	ASSLIPSGETQY
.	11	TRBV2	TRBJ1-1	ASSRDRNTEAF
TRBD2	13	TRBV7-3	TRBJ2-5	ASSYGTSGVETQY
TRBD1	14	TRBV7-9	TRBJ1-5	ASSRNGQGGNQPQH
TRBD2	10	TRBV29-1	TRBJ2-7	AAQSGSAEQY
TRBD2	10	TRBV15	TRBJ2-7	ATSRAGGEQY
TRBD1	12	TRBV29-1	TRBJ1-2	SVERDRVRYGYT
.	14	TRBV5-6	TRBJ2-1	ASNPGAPSSYNEQF
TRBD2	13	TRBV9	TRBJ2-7	ASSVGLAASYEQY